What follows are 20 T cell receptor beta chains derived from one specimen sequenced in a study of blood T cell repertoires in COVID-19. The protocol was immunoSEQ multiplex PCR, while the TCRdb copy is restricted to in-frame clones and leaves out a portion. The table shows about 250,000 clones, with approximately 90% occurring only once. The source material was peripheral blood. These receptors were obtained from a woman in her forties who had recovered from COVID-19.

This clone was seen more than once but under ten times. This chain uses TRBV6-2 or TRBV6-3 with TRBJ1-5; D possibly corresponds to TRBD1 (6 bases). The germline V and J ends were trimmed by 0 bases and 6 bases, with 18 bases remaining between them. The CDR3 loop spans 17 amino acids. Germline loops: CDR1 MNHEY, CDR2 SVGEGT. This CDR3 reads CASSYSGHLKAVQPQHF. The CDR3, as DNA: TGTGCCAGCAGTTACTCGGGACACCTTAAGGCGGTTCAGCCCCAGCATTTT.

DNA of the CDR3: TGCGCCAGCAGCCCAAGGACAGCTCCGACCGGGGAGCTGTTTTTT. It encodes CASSPRTAPTGELFF. This chain joins TRBV5-1 and TRBJ2-2; TRBD1 might be the D (6 bases). There are 15 residues in the CDR3. V was pared by 4 bases and J by 5 bases, with 15 bases between. Germline V gives CDR1 SGHRS, CDR2 YFSETQ.

The sample holds one count of this clone. The rearrangement links TRBV12-3 or TRBV12-4 to TRBJ2-2; D ambiguous. The germline V and J ends were trimmed by 5 bases and 1 base, with 5 bases remaining between them. CDR3 length: 13 residues. This CDR3 reads CASSIQNTGELFF. CDR3 sequence (DNA): TGTGCCAGCAGTATACAGAACACCGGGGAGCTGTTTTTT.

The CDR3: CASSRTSGAYNEQFF. CDR3 DNA: TGTGCCAGCAGCCGAACTAGCGGAGCGTACAATGAGCAGTTCTTC. This sequence joins TRBV7-9 and TRBJ2-1; 8 nucleotides align to TRBD2. CDR3 length: 15 amino acids. Trimming at V came to 5 bases and at J to 4 bases, leaving 7 bases not matched to a gene. Per the germline V gene, CDR1 is SEHNR and CDR2 is FQNEAQ (reference sequence).

The genes are TRBV7-3 and TRBJ1-1, with TRBD1 matching 10 bases. The CDR3 length is 15 residues. Germline lookup yields CDR1 SGHTA and CDR2 FQGTGA. V gave up 5 bases and J gave up 3 bases; unmatched junction bases: 6. In DNA, the CDR3 is TGTGCCAGCAGCCCCCCGGGACAGGGGTACACTGAAGCTTTCTTT. Translated: CASSPPGQGYTEAFF. Together with reference TRBV7-3 and TRBJ1-1, the CDR3 gives the full variable domain: GAGVSQTPSNKVTEKGKYVELRCDPISGHTALYWYRQSLGQGPEFLIYFQGTGAADDSGLPNDRFFAVRPEGSVSTLKIQRTERGDSAVYLCASSPPGQGYTEAFFGQGTRLTVV.

The chain employs TRBV4-1 and TRBJ2-7, with a weak D call TRBD2 (5 bases). Trimming took 1 base from V and 2 from J, leaving 24 bases between them. This CDR3 region has 19 residues. Germline V gene lookup returns CDR1 MGHRA and CDR2 YSYEKL. The DNA of the CDR3 is TGCGCCAGCAGCCAAGGGTTCGATCGCGGGCTGGACCGAGCCTACGAGCAGTACTTC. It translates to CASSQGFDRGLDRAYEQYF.

The CDR3 region has the DNA TGTGCTAGTGGTTGGGAACAGGGCAGGTCGGGTGGCTACACCTTC. Translated, it gives CASGWEQGRSGGYTF. The chain uses TRBV12-5 and TRBJ1-2, with D possibly matching TRBD1 (6 bases). The V end lost 4 bases, the J end lost 7 bases, and 19 bases lay between the germline ends. CDR3 length equals 15 residues. Germline CDR1 is LGHNT and CDR2 is FRNRAP.

The chain joins TRBV29-1 to TRBJ1-2; the match to TRBD1 covers 8 bases. This CDR3 contains 13 residues. V shed 6 bases and J 3 bases; nucleotides not matched to a gene: 6. The germline CDR1 and CDR2 sequences are SQVTM and ANQGSEA. The CDR3 spells CSVTGTGDYGYTF. In DNA form, the CDR3 reads TGCAGCGTCACAGGGACAGGTGACTATGGCTACACCTTC.

The chain links TRBV5-1 to TRBJ2-1, with 7 positions matching TRBD2. Germline loops: CDR1 SGHRS, CDR2 YFSETQ. The length of the CDR3 is 15 residues. V lost 5 bases to trimming and J lost 4 bases; unmatched junction nucleotides: 9. The DNA of the CDR3 is TGCGCCAGCAGGATGGCTAGCGGTCAATACAATGAGCAGTTCTTC. This translates into CASRMASGQYNEQFF.

The chain couples TRBV3-1 (or the pseudogene TRBV3-2) to TRBJ2-1, with a possible D match to TRBD2 (6 bases). The germline V gene has CDR1 LGHDT and CDR2 YNNKEL (reference sequence). V was pared by 5 bases and J by 7 bases, with 9 bases between. The CDR3 runs 12 residues. CDR3 nucleotides: TGTGCCAGCAGCTCCCGGGGGAATGAGCAGTTCTTC. It codes for CASSSRGNEQFF.

The DNA for the CDR3 is TGTGCCAGCAGCTTGTTAGGGGGGCGGGAGGCCTCGACCGGGGAGCTGTTTTTT. This translates into CASSLLGGREASTGELFF. V and J are TRBV5-6 and TRBJ2-2, with 8 bases matching TRBD2. There are 18 residues in the CDR3. The trim removed 1 base at V and 5 bases at J, leaving 13 bases unmatched. Germline V gene data show CDR1 as SGHDT and CDR2 as YYEEEE.

This chain connects TRBV15 to TRBJ1-5; no reliable D call. Germline V lookup: CDR1 LNHNV, CDR2 YYDKDF (reference sequence). Trimming took off 5 bases at V and 0 bases at J, with 14 bases between the two ends. The CDR3 covers 16 residues. In DNA, the CDR3 is TGTGCCACCAGCCCGAGTGGAGTCCTTAGCAATCAGCCCCAGCATTTT. This translates into CATSPSGVLSNQPQHF.

The CDR3 loop reads CASSQQGAYSYEQYF. The CDR3 bases are TGTGCCAGCAGCCAACAGGGGGCGTACTCCTACGAGCAGTACTTC. The genes are TRBV6-5 and TRBJ2-7; 9 bases line up with TRBD1. Per germline, CDR1 MNHEY and CDR2 SVGAGI. J lost 0 bases, V lost 6 bases, and 6 bases had no gene match. The CDR3 contains 15 residues.

V usage is TRBV25-1 and J usage is TRBJ2-7; TRBD1 agrees at 10 bases. V shed 1 base and J 7 bases; nucleotides not matched to a gene: 7. Germline V CDR1 and CDR2: MGHDK, SYGVNS. The CDR3 contains 15 residues. In DNA form, the CDR3 reads TGTGCCAGCAGTGAATCCCACCCGGGACAGGGGGAGCAGTACTTC. It encodes CASSESHPGQGEQYF.

The V and J genes are TRBV15 and TRBJ2-1; 8 nucleotides line up with TRBD2. The CDR3 has 15 amino acids. Looked up from germline, CDR1 is LNHNV and CDR2 is YYDKDF (reference sequence). Trimming cost V 5 bases and J 7 bases; bases outside gene matches: 10. CDR3 nucleotide sequence: TGTGCCACCAGCTATAGCGGGAACCCGGGTAATGAGCAGTTCTTC. This sequence encodes CATSYSGNPGNEQFF.

This sequence joins TRBV4-3 and TRBJ1-5; tentatively, D is TRBD1 (6 bases). CDR1 and CDR2 (germline): LGHNA, YSLEER. Trimming removed 4 bases at V and 1 base at J, with 11 bases between. This CDR3 comprises 15 residues. The CDR3 DNA is TGCGCCAGCAGCCCGAAGGGGGACAGCAATCAGCCCCAGCATTTT. Residues: CASSPKGDSNQPQHF.

This chain uses TRBV6-2 or TRBV6-3 with TRBJ2-7; 10 positions agree with TRBD1. V dropped 4 bases and J dropped 0; count of bases not matched to a gene: 18. Germline V gene sequence: CDR1 MNHEY, CDR2 SVGEGT. This CDR3 spans 20 amino acids. The chain's CDR3 is CASSSPGGQGSLTISYEQYF. In DNA, the CDR3 is TGTGCCAGCAGTTCCCCCGGGGGACAGGGGTCTCTAACGATCTCCTACGAGCAGTACTTC.

The V call is TRBV18, the J call TRBJ2-7; D ambiguous. V lost 3 bases to trimming and J lost 1 base, with 4 bases between them. CDR3 length: 12 amino acids. Germline V gene sequence: CDR1 KGHSH, CDR2 LQKENI. CDR3 in DNA: TGTGCCAGCTCACCCCAGTCCTACGAGCAGTACTTC. Its protein product is CASSPQSYEQYF.

This rearrangement joins TRBV9 to TRBJ2-7, with 9 bases identical to TRBD2. J gave up 2 bases and V 0 bases, and 6 bases lay outside the gene matches. CDR1 is SGDLS and CDR2 is YYNGEE in the germline V gene. The CDR3 runs 16 residues. The CDR3 region is CASSVAGGGRAYEQYF. The CDR3 nucleotides are TGTGCCAGCAGCGTAGCGGGTGGCGGGAGGGCCTACGAGCAGTACTTC.

V is TRBV7-8 and J is TRBJ2-3, with a possible D match to TRBD2 (6 bases). The germline CDR1 and CDR2 sequences are SGHVS and FQNEAQ. The CDR3 has 14 amino acids. V lost 5 bases, J lost 4 bases, and 13 bases lay in between. CDR3 coding DNA: TGTGCCAGCAGCAAGAGCTGGGGGGCAGATACGCAGTATTTT. Amino acids: CASSKSWGADTQYF.